A selection of T cell receptor beta chains follows, all from one sample in a study of response to subunit inactivated influenza vaccine. MiXCR, run by TCRdb on the RT-PCR reads, gives a single entry per CDR3 protein. The sample has under 800,000 distinct CDR3 sequences; roughly 14% are singletons. The starting material was PBMCs from blood, obtained around 15 days before vaccination. These receptors all stem from a man aged 50-59 years who received an inactivated influenza vaccine. Each CDR3 is given with its conserved first and last residue. A D gene is named only where the DNA matches it firmly. Size is omitted from some rows. Given values are once, few, many or a class for expanded clones.

few	-	TRBV29-1	TRBJ2-5	CSVGVEETQYF	TGCAGCGTTGGGGTAGAAGAGACCCAGTACTTC
few	-	TRBV20-1	TRBJ1-1	CSARPRRLEAFF	TGCAGTGCTAGACCCCGCAGGCTTGAAGCTTTCTTT
-	TRBD2	TRBV7-9	TRBJ2-1	CASSLGAGVGEQFF	TGTGCCAGCAGCTTAGGGGCGGGGGTCGGTGAGCAGTTCTTC
-	TRBD1	TRBV29-1	TRBJ1-1	CSVVRTGNYMNTEAFF	TGCAGCGTTGTCAGGACAGGGAATTACATGAACACTGAAGCTTTCTTT
-	TRBD2	TRBV6-2/TRBV6-3	TRBJ2-7	CASSSTSGSDEQYF	TGTGCCAGCAGTTCGACTAGCGGGAGCGACGAGCAGTACTTC
-	-	TRBV5-1	TRBJ1-1	CASSPSPGVPQNTEAFF	TGCGCCAGCAGCCCGTCCCCCGGGGTACCCCAGAACACTGAAGCTTTCTTT
few	-	TRBV19	TRBJ1-5	CASTTRGSEQPQHF	TGTGCCAGTACCACTCGGGGTTCCGAGCAGCCCCAGCATTTT
few	TRBD2	TRBV20-1	TRBJ2-3	CSGTAGGADTQYF	TGCAGTGGCACAGCGGGAGGCGCAGATACGCAGTATTTT
-	-	TRBV5-6	TRBJ2-7	CASGPGPGSYEQYF	TGTGCCAGCGGCCCCGGCCCAGGCTCCTACGAGCAGTACTTC
few	-	TRBV29-1	TRBJ2-2	CSVINRENTGELFF	TGCAGCGTTATAAACAGGGAGAACACCGGGGAGCTGTTTTTT
few	-	TRBV19	TRBJ2-2	CASRFSRSRGPNTGELFF	TGTGCCAGTAGATTCTCTAGGTCCAGGGGTCCGAACACCGGGGAGCTGTTTTTT
-	TRBD2	TRBV29-1	TRBJ2-7	CSVGTSYLIGEQYF	TGCAGCGTGGGGACTAGTTACTTGATCGGGGAGCAGTACTTC
few	-	TRBV6-1	TRBJ2-3	CASRETTSTDTQYF	TGTGCCAGCAGGGAGACGACTAGCACAGATACGCAGTATTTT
-	-	TRBV2	TRBJ2-2	CASSDTTRGFGELFF	TGTGCCAGCAGTGATACGACTAGGGGTTTCGGGGAGCTGTTTTTT
-	TRBD1	TRBV2	TRBJ2-7	CASRVRTGNNEQYF	TGTGCCAGCAGGGTTAGGACAGGGAACAACGAGCAGTACTTC
many	-	TRBV9	TRBJ1-1	CASSVGSEAFF	TGTGCCAGCAGCGTAGGCTCTGAAGCTTTCTTT
-	-	TRBV7-2	TRBJ2-7	CASSLSRSIYEQYF	TGTGCCAGCAGCTTAAGCAGGAGTATTTACGAGCAGTACTTC
-	-	TRBV3-1	TRBJ2-1	CASSRRDYQGGNEQFF	TGTGCCAGCAGCCGACGGGACTATCAGGGGGGGAATGAGCAGTTCTTC
few	-	TRBV29-1	TRBJ2-5	CSVRPDLGETQYF	TGCAGCGTTAGACCCGACTTGGGGGAGACCCAGTACTTC
-	-	TRBV7-9	TRBJ2-5	CAGSLITGQETQYF	TGTGCCGGCAGCTTAATCACAGGTCAAGAGACCCAGTACTTC
-	-	TRBV5-1	TRBJ2-5	CASSLLSVYQETQYF	TGCGCCAGCAGCTTGTTGTCGGTCTACCAAGAGACCCAGTACTTC
few	TRBD2	TRBV12-3/TRBV12-4	TRBJ2-1	CASSLIAGGYNEQFF	TGTGCCAGCAGTTTAATAGCGGGGGGGTACAATGAGCAGTTCTTC
few	-	TRBV28	TRBJ1-6	CASSLGRGYNSPLHF	TGTGCCAGCAGTTTGGGACGGGGCTATAATTCACCCCTCCACTTT
-	TRBD1	TRBV7-9	TRBJ1-5	CASSDRDRGQPQHF	TGTGCCAGCAGCGACCGGGACAGGGGACAGCCCCAGCATTTT